The rows below give T cell receptor beta chains drawn from one sample of a study of blood T cells in healthy people across ages. TCRdb re-derived calls from the 5' RACE reads in MiXCR, one entry per CDR3 protein. Here the sample spans some 860,000 distinct CDR3 sequences, 56% being singletons. The sample consisted of blood. Every receptor here comes from a man in his forties in good health. Each CDR3 is given with its conserved first and last residue. The order of the fields is CDR3 protein, CDR3 DNA, D gene, CDR3 length, V gene, clone size, J gene. The D gene is left open where the match is weak. Some rows mark clone size as missing; the rest say once, few, many or name a class of expanded clone.

CDR3 protein: CASSKGGSNQPQHF
CDR3 DNA: TGTGCCAGCAGTAAAGGGGGTAGCAATCAGCCCCAGCATTTT
D gene: .
CDR3 length: 14
V gene: TRBV2
clone size: .
J gene: TRBJ1-5

CDR3 protein: CASTSKFGPEPKTTDTQYF
CDR3 DNA: TGTGCCAGCACCTCAAAATTTGGGCCAGAGCCTAAAACCACAGATACGCAGTATTTT
D gene: .
CDR3 length: 19
V gene: TRBV21-1
clone size: .
J gene: TRBJ2-3

CDR3 protein: CASLIEIVRLRSETQYF
CDR3 DNA: TGTGCCAGCCTTATAGAAATAGTCCGGTTGCGTTCAGAGACCCAGTACTTC
D gene: .
CDR3 length: 17
V gene: TRBV2
clone size: many
J gene: TRBJ2-5

CDR3 protein: CAGSLVGQGAEQYF
CDR3 DNA: TGTGCCGGCAGCTTAGTGGGACAGGGGGCCGAGCAGTACTTC
D gene: TRBD1
CDR3 length: 14
V gene: TRBV7-2
clone size: .
J gene: TRBJ2-7

CDR3 protein: CASSDYRRIAINYGYTF
CDR3 DNA: TGTGCCAGCAGTGACTACAGGAGAATAGCAATTAACTATGGCTACACCTTC
D gene: .
CDR3 length: 17
V gene: TRBV6-4
clone size: .
J gene: TRBJ1-2

CDR3 protein: CASRSLQETQFF
CDR3 DNA: TGTGCCAGCAGGAGTCTCCAAGAGACCCAGTTCTTC
D gene: .
CDR3 length: 12
V gene: TRBV12-3/TRBV12-4
clone size: .
J gene: TRBJ2-1

CDR3 protein: CASSQDQETQYF
CDR3 DNA: TGTGCCAGCAGCCAGGATCAAGAGACCCAGTACTTC
D gene: .
CDR3 length: 12
V gene: TRBV3-1
clone size: many
J gene: TRBJ2-5

CDR3 protein: CASTSVAGGASEQYF
CDR3 DNA: TGTGCCAGCACGTCCGTTGCAGGGGGCGCGTCCGAGCAGTACTTC
D gene: TRBD1
CDR3 length: 15
V gene: TRBV7-9
clone size: .
J gene: TRBJ2-7

CDR3 protein: CASTQVGDRSLSGANVLTF
CDR3 DNA: TGTGCCAGCACCCAGGTCGGGGACAGGTCCCTCTCTGGGGCCAACGTCCTGACTTTC
D gene: TRBD1
CDR3 length: 19
V gene: TRBV27
clone size: .
J gene: TRBJ2-6

CDR3 protein: CASSPPRQGGDEQYF
CDR3 DNA: TGTGCCAGCTCACCACCGAGACAGGGTGGGGACGAGCAGTACTTC
D gene: TRBD1
CDR3 length: 15
V gene: TRBV18
clone size: .
J gene: TRBJ2-7

CDR3 protein: CAISERGQGYEQYF
CDR3 DNA: TGTGCCATCAGTGAGAGGGGACAGGGTTACGAGCAGTACTTC
D gene: TRBD1
CDR3 length: 14
V gene: TRBV10-3
clone size: .
J gene: TRBJ2-7

CDR3 protein: CASSYSGAAYEQYF
CDR3 DNA: TGTGCCAGCAGTTACTCGGGGGCGGCCTACGAGCAGTACTTC
D gene: .
CDR3 length: 14
V gene: TRBV6-2/TRBV6-3
clone size: .
J gene: TRBJ2-7

CDR3 protein: CASSPQGDPVETQYF
CDR3 DNA: TGCGCCAGCAGCCCACAGGGGGACCCCGTAGAGACCCAGTACTTC
D gene: TRBD1
CDR3 length: 15
V gene: TRBV5-1
clone size: .
J gene: TRBJ2-5

CDR3 protein: CASSLFSTYEQYF
CDR3 DNA: TGTGCCAGCAGCTTGTTTTCGACCTACGAGCAGTACTTC
D gene: .
CDR3 length: 13
V gene: TRBV7-2
clone size: few
J gene: TRBJ2-7